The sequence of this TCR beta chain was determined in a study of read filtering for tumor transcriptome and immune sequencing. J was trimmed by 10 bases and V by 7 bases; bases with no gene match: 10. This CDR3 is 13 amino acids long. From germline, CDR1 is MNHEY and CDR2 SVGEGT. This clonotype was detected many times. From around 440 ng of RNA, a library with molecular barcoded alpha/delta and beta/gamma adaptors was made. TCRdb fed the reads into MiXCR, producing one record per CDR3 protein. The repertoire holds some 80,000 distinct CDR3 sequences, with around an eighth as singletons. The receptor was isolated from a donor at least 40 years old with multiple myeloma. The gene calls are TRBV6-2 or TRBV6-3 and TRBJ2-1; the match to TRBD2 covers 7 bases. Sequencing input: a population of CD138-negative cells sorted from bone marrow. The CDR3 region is CASIEGGLREQFF. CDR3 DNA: TGTGCCAGCATCGAGGGAGGGCTTCGGGAGCAGTTCTTC.